This record looks at one T cell receptor (beta chain) sequence and its context. This entry belongs to a study of control samples from healthy donors and cancer patients. The V gene end was trimmed by 4 bases and the J gene end by 8 bases; junction bases not matched to a gene: 5. The germline gives CDR1 SGHDT, CDR2 YYEEEE. The CDR3 runs 14 residues. Produced via immunoSEQ multiplex PCR; TCRdb's table is partial and in-frame only. The data contain around 17,000 clones, 85% to 90% of them singletons. Input material: PBMCs. The chain recombines TRBV5-6 with TRBJ2-3, with TRBD1 matching over 12 bases. The sequence was collected from a man aged 55 to 69 with head and neck cancer. CDR3 nucleotide sequence: TGTGCCAGCAGCCGGGACAGGGGGCTAGGTACGCAGTATTTT. Its protein is CASSRDRGLGTQYF.